This TCR beta chain was found in a study of blood T cell repertoires in COVID-19. Study as a whole: The United States, Italy and Spain supplied acute and convalescent COVID-19 samples. Sources were T cells, B-cell-depleted T cells, or PBMCs; the material itself was cDNA or gDNA.

The data were produced by immunoSEQ multiplex PCR, yet TCRdb's version contains in-frame clones alone and is incomplete. The table lists about 210,000 clones, approximately 84% of them singletons. Germline-derived CDR1 and CDR2 are SGHNT and YYREEE (reference sequence). This CDR3 is built from 13 residues. V lost 4 bases and J lost 5, with 9 bases in between. The chain combines TRBV5-4 with TRBJ1-4; D unclear. The receptor was derived from a woman aged 50 to 65 with active or convalescent COVID-19. The specimen was peripheral blood. The CDR3 DNA reads TGTGCCAGCAGCCGCGGGGTCAATGAAAAACTGTTTTTT. This gives the protein CASSRGVNEKLFF.